This T cell receptor (beta chain) was recovered during a study of cytomegalovirus exposure and HLA in healthy donors. This clone was observed a handful of times. PCR was performed using 60 Vbeta and 13 Jbeta primers. This table comes from immunoSEQ multiplex PCR, and its TCRdb copy is limited to in-frame clones, with some not included. The data contain fewer than 200,000 clones, about 80% of them singletons. The V end was cut by 7 bases, the J end by 2 bases, with 9 bases between. CDR3 size: 13 residues. The germline V gene encodes CDR1 MNHNS and CDR2 SASEGT. This TCR was recovered from a woman aged 40 to 49 in good health and CMV-seronegative. Sequenced: PBMCs. This sequence joins TRBV6-1 and TRBJ1-5; D is undetermined. The CDR3 loop reads CASIEQGNQPQHF. In DNA form, the CDR3 reads TGTGCCAGCATCGAGCAAGGCAATCAGCCCCAGCATTTT.